This T cell receptor beta chain was sequenced for a study of cytomegalovirus exposure and HLA in healthy donors. On the study more broadly: Among the roughly 370 genotyped donors, approximately 82% were placed in the Caucasian-associated ancestry cluster. Study findings and constraints: Highly shared sequence variants in one cluster were likely a sequencing artifact.

Despite likely unrecorded immune exposures, the donors were nominally healthy at the time of sampling. This CDR3 is built from 15 residues. Unmatched junction bases numbered 6, after V lost 3 bases and J lost 4 bases. Germline-derived CDR1 and CDR2 are LGHNT and FRNRAP. The PCR had 60 Vbeta and 13 Jbeta primers. Generated by immunoSEQ multiplex PCR, the TCRdb table keeps only in-frame clones and is missing some. This sample has around 130,000 clones; 60% to 85% occur once, and the top ten carry about 2.8%. For this clone: The antigen is not known.

The receptor's source is a woman between 40 and 50 years old in good health and CMV-seropositive. Sequencing was done on a sample of PBMCs. V gene TRBV12-5 combines with J gene TRBJ1-3; the match to TRBD1 covers 7 bases. The CDR3 reads CASGFPGGSGNTIYF. CDR3 bases: TGTGCTAGTGGTTTTCCAGGGGGGTCAGGAAACACCATATATTTT.